The 22 T cell receptor beta chains below come from one sample, sequenced in a study of cytomegalovirus exposure and HLA in healthy donors. Primers: 60 Vbeta forward and 13 Jbeta reverse. Method: immunoSEQ multiplex PCR; TCRdb's copy keeps in-frame clones and lacks some. Among 55,000 or so clones listed, just under 85% were seen once. Material for sequencing was PBMCs. These receptors were collected from a man in his fifties or sixties in good health and CMV-seronegative.

The chain links TRBV30 to TRBJ2-4; possibly TRBD2 for D (5 bases). Trimming pared 8 bases from V and 0 bases from J, leaving 8 bases between. The CDR3 has 12 amino acids. CDR1 and CDR2 from the germline V gene are GTSNPN and SVGIG (reference sequence). The CDR3 reads CAGLTAKNIQYF. The CDR3, as DNA: TGTGCCGGACTTACAGCCAAAAACATTCAGTACTTC.

The chain links TRBV7-3 to TRBJ2-5; D remains unclear. CDR3 length equals 13 residues. V gave up 5 bases and J gave up 4 bases, with 11 bases separating them. Germline CDR1 reads SGHTA; CDR2 reads FQGTGA. CDR3 DNA sequence: TGTGCCAGCAGCCCCTTCGGTACAGAGACCCAGTACTTC. Encoded protein: CASSPFGTETQYF.

CDR3 bases: TGTGCCAGAAGCTCCACCCGACAGGGGGCTAATTCACCCCTCCACTTT. This translates into CARSSTRQGANSPLHF. The chain has TRBV5-3 and TRBJ1-6, with 10 nucleotides matching TRBD1. TRBV5-3 is flagged as an ORF with uncertain function. V lost 3 bases, J lost 6 bases, and 6 bases stayed unmatched. The CDR3 consists of 16 residues.

This sequence joins TRBV28 and TRBJ1-6, with 12 bases that match TRBD1. V lost 5 bases to trimming and J lost 9 bases; unmatched junction nucleotides: 17. CDR3 size: 19 residues. CDR1 is MDHEN, CDR2 SYDVKM, per germline. CDR3 region: CASSPLGQGANNRGSPLHF. The DNA for the CDR3 is TGTGCCAGCAGTCCGTTGGGACAGGGGGCCAACAATAGGGGTTCACCCCTCCACTTT.

The genes are TRBV19 and TRBJ1-5; D not certain. With 5 bases removed from V and 2 bases from J, the gap between germline ends came to 10 bases. CDR1 and CDR2 from the germline V gene are LNHDA and SQIVND (reference sequence). The CDR3 is 14 residues long. CDR3 in DNA: TGTGCCAGTAGTGGGAGTAGTCGCAATCAGCCCCAGCATTTT. Its translation: CASSGSSRNQPQHF.

Points on this clone: Sequence at one end of the junction differs from germline and may be a read error. CDR3 loop: CSPRVAQGTQYF. In nucleotides, the CDR3 is TGCAGCCCCAGGGTGGCCCAAGGGACCCAGTACTTC. The chain links TRBV29-1 to TRBJ2-5; tentatively, D is TRBD1 (5 bases). Germline V gene lookup returns CDR1 SQVTM and CDR2 ANQGSEA. This CDR3 is built from 12 residues.

This sequence joins TRBV5-1 and TRBJ2-7, with 15 positions matching TRBD2. The V gene end was trimmed by 4 bases and the J gene end by 5 bases; junction bases not matched to a gene: 7. Germline CDR1 SGHRS, CDR2 YFSETQ. The CDR3 is made up of 16 amino acids. The CDR3 reads CASSTRTSGGADEQYF. CDR3 DNA sequence: TGCGCCAGCAGCACCCGGACTAGCGGGGGGGCAGACGAGCAGTACTTC. Based on the CDR3 plus reference TRBV5-1 and TRBJ2-7, the full variable domain is KAGVTQTPRYLIKTRGQQVTLSCSPISGHRSVSWYQQTPGQGLQFLFEYFSETQRNKGNFPGRFSGRQFSNSRSEMNVSTLELGDSALYLCASSTRTSGGADEQYFGPGTRLTVT.

V and J are TRBV2 and TRBJ1-6; perhaps TRBD1 as D (6 bases). Per the germline V gene, CDR1 is SNHLY and CDR2 is FYNNEI. V lost 6 bases to trimming and J lost 7 bases, with 16 bases between them. The CDR3 covers 15 residues. The CDR3 reads CASRDSPVGNSPLHF. CDR3 nucleotides: TGTGCCAGCAGGGACAGTCCCGTCGGGAATTCACCCCTCCACTTT.

The chain uses TRBV29-1 and TRBJ2-5; 13 nucleotides agree with TRBD2. This CDR3 comprises 14 residues. With V trimmed by 6 bases and J by 4 bases, 5 bases remained unmatched. CDR1 and CDR2 from the germline V gene are SQVTM and ANQGSEA. In nucleotides, the CDR3 is TGCAGCGTGGAACTAGCGGGGGGGCGAGAGACCCAGTACTTC. This translates into CSVELAGGRETQYF.

The rearrangement joins TRBV7-6 to TRBJ1-4; 7 bases are a match to TRBD1. CDR3 length: 18 amino acids. V trimming: 0 bases; J trimming: 7 bases; junction bases outside the gene matches: 14. CDR1 and CDR2 (germline): SGHVS, FNYEAQ. CDR3 sequence: CASSLAWTGGGRVEKLFF. CDR3 DNA: TGTGCCAGCAGCTTAGCGTGGACAGGCGGAGGCCGGGTTGAAAAACTGTTTTTT.

The chain carries TRBV5-4 and TRBJ2-5; possibly TRBD2 for D (5 bases). The length of the CDR3 is 13 residues. V lost 4 bases and J lost 2, with 9 bases in between. Germline-derived CDR1 and CDR2 are SGHNT and YYREEE (reference sequence). As DNA, the CDR3 is TGTGCCAGCAGCGGGGTAGCGCAAGAGACCCAGTACTTC. This codes for CASSGVAQETQYF. Drawing the rest from reference TRBV5-4 and TRBJ2-5, the complete variable domain is ETGVTQSPTHLIKTRGQQVTLRCSSQSGHNTVSWYQQALGQGPQFIFQYYREEENGRGNFPPRFSGLQFPNYSSELNVNALELDDSALYLCASSGVAQETQYFGPGTRLLVL.

This chain joins TRBV5-1 and TRBJ2-7; 9 nucleotides line up with TRBD1. Germline V lookup: CDR1 SGHRS, CDR2 YFSETQ. Trimming took 3 bases from V and 2 from J; bases not matched to a gene: 21. The CDR3 extends over 20 amino acids. In DNA, the CDR3 is TGCGCCAGCAGCTCCCTCCCGGGACAGGGTCGGTCTAGCGGAGCCTACGAGCAGTACTTC. Its protein product is CASSSLPGQGRSSGAYEQYF.

This chain connects TRBV5-4 to TRBJ1-2; 7 nucleotides agree with TRBD1. The length of the CDR3 is 14 residues. Germline V CDR1 and CDR2: SGHNT, YYREEE (reference sequence). The junction had 7 bases not matched to a gene; V was cut back by 4 bases and J by 4 bases. The CDR3 sequence: CASSGLSGGYGYTF. The CDR3 DNA follows: TGTGCCAGCAGCGGGCTGTCAGGGGGCTATGGCTACACCTTC.

The chain recombines TRBV7-9 with TRBJ1-6; 7 positions agree with TRBD1. CDR1 SEHNR and CDR2 FQNEAQ come from the germline V gene (reference sequence). V dropped 4 bases and J dropped 6; count of bases not matched to a gene: 3. This CDR3 has 14 amino acids. CDR3 region: CASSYSGGNSPLHF. The DNA for the CDR3 is TGTGCCAGCAGCTATTCAGGGGGTAATTCACCCCTCCACTTT.

This chain joins TRBV9 and TRBJ2-1; D may be TRBD1 (6 bases). Germline values: CDR1 SGDLS, CDR2 YYNGEE. CDR3 length: 16 residues. The ends were cut back, 0 bases at V and 4 bases at J, with 14 bases in the middle. The CDR3 nucleotides are TGTGCCAGCAGCGTAGCCTTAGGGGGTACTTACAATGAGCAGTTCTTC. Translating it yields CASSVALGGTYNEQFF.

V gene TRBV2 combines with J gene TRBJ2-5; 7 positions agree with TRBD1. J lost 1 base, V lost 5 bases, and 7 bases had no gene match. Germline V lookup: CDR1 SNHLY, CDR2 FYNNEI. The CDR3 is made up of 15 amino acids. CDR3 bases: TGTGCCAGCAGTCGAGGACAGGCGACCCAAGAGACCCAGTACTTC. Its protein is CASSRGQATQETQYF.

J is TRBJ1-3 and V is TRBV6-5, with TRBD1 as a possible D gene (6 bases). The CDR3 totals 16 residues. The V gene lost 4 bases and the J gene lost 0 bases, with 13 bases spanning the gap. Germline V gene sequence: CDR1 MNHEY, CDR2 SVGAGI. In DNA form, the CDR3 reads TGTGCCAGCAGTTCGGGGAGGGGGATCTCTGGAAACACCATATATTTT. Amino acid sequence: CASSSGRGISGNTIYF.

The chain joins TRBV9 to TRBJ2-1; D uncertain. The CDR3 sequence is 13 residues long. Germline V gene data show CDR1 as SGDLS and CDR2 as YYNGEE. V lost 4 bases and J 4 bases, leaving 9 bases between the germline ends. CDR3 amino acids: CASSSDGYNEQFF. CDR3 nucleotide sequence: TGTGCCAGCAGCTCCGACGGGTACAATGAGCAGTTCTTC.

J is TRBJ1-1 and V is TRBV9; 8 positions match TRBD1. The germline V gene encodes CDR1 SGDLS and CDR2 YYNGEE. This CDR3 is built from 14 residues. V lost 0 bases to trimming and J lost 10 bases; unmatched junction nucleotides: 8. The CDR3 DNA reads TGTGCCAGCAGCGTAGGCCTGGACAGGGATTTAGCTTTCTTT. Translation gives CASSVGLDRDLAFF. The full variable domain, with the rest looked up from reference TRBV9 and TRBJ1-1, is DSGVTQTPKHLITATGQRVTLRCSPRSGDLSVYWYQQSLDQGLQFLIQYYNGEERAKGNILERFSAQQFPDLHSELNLSSLELGDSALYFCASSVGLDRDLAFFGQGTRLTVV.

CDR3 DNA: TGTGCCAGTAGTATCATAGGGGGCGGTCAGCCCCAGCATTTT. It yields the protein CASSIIGGGQPQHF. The rearrangement uses TRBV19 and TRBJ1-5, with TRBD1 matching over 7 bases. There are 14 residues in the CDR3. The V segment lost 3 bases and the J segment 6 bases; nucleotides outside the gene matches: 5. CDR1 and CDR2 (germline): LNHDA, SQIVND (reference sequence).

Written as DNA, the CDR3 is TGTGCCAGCAGTTTATCGCGAGACAAGGCTCACTACGAGCAGTACTTC. This encodes CASSLSRDKAHYEQYF. J is TRBJ2-7 and V is TRBV27; D is ambiguous. The V gene's germline CDR1 is MNHEY and CDR2 SMNVEV (reference sequence). V was pared by 0 bases and J by 3 bases, with 15 bases between. This CDR3 has 16 residues.

This rearrangement joins TRBV7-9 to TRBJ2-7, with D maybe TRBD1 (6 bases). CDR3 length: 15 residues. V lost 5 bases and J 4 bases, leaving 18 bases between the germline ends. Germline CDR1 and CDR2: SEHNR and FQNEAQ (reference sequence). This chain's CDR3 is CASSPRDTVFYEQYF. The CDR3 DNA sequence: TGTGCCAGCAGCCCTCGGGACACTGTATTTTACGAGCAGTACTTC.